The T cell receptor (beta chain) described here comes from a study of blood T cell repertoires in COVID-19. Trimming took off 0 bases at V and 1 base at J, with 12 bases between the two ends. Per germline, CDR1 LGHNT and CDR2 FRNRAP. The CDR3 has 17 amino acids. Libraries were prepared by immunoSEQ multiplex PCR; TCRdb keeps only in-frame clonotypes and omits some of them. The sample records under 350,000 clones, around four fifths being singletons. The sequenced material came from peripheral blood. The V call is TRBV12-5, the J call TRBJ2-2, with D possibly being TRBD1 (5 bases). The TCR sequence derives from a woman between 45 and 60 years old who had recovered from COVID-19. The CDR3 region is CASGLVLGRVNTGELFF. The CDR3 DNA reads TGTGCTAGTGGTTTGGTACTTGGCAGGGTGAACACCGGGGAGCTGTTTTTT. Based on the CDR3 plus reference TRBV12-5 and TRBJ2-2, the full variable domain is DARVTQTPRHKVTEMGQEVTMRCQPILGHNTVFWYRQTMMQGLELLAYFRNRAPLDDSGMPKDRFSAEMPDATLATLKIQPSEPRDSAVYFCASGLVLGRVNTGELFFGEGSRLTVL.